These 20 T cell receptor beta chains originate from one sample sequenced in a study of Graves' ophthalmopathy and Graves' hyperthyroidism. Using RNA transcripts, the TCR beta CDR3 regions were amplified. HTBI primers primed a first-round RT-PCR, and a second-round multiplex PCR followed. TCRdb reprocessed the multiplex PCR reads via MiXCR and lists one record per CDR3 protein. Of approximately 700,000 distinct CDR3 sequences detected, 35% to 50% appear once; the ten largest clones hold 44%. Sequenced input: peripheral blood. The receptors derive from an adult man with Graves' ophthalmopathy.

This chain connects TRBV20-1 to TRBJ2-5, with 9 bases identical to TRBD2. From germline, CDR1 is DFQATT and CDR2 SNEGSKA (reference sequence). There are 15 residues in the CDR3. Trimming cost V 1 base and J 5 bases; bases outside gene matches: 8. The CDR3 spells CSARVWREGSETQYF. The CDR3 DNA sequence: TGCAGTGCTAGAGTATGGCGGGAGGGCTCGGAGACCCAGTACTTC.

With regard to this clonotype: Relative to the germline gene, one junction end is altered; a read error may explain this. The chain recombines TRBV19 with TRBJ2-7; 7 positions agree with TRBD2. The CDR3 extends over 14 amino acids. In germline, CDR1 is LNHDA, CDR2 SQIVND (reference sequence). The CDR3 nucleotides read TGTACCAGTAGTATTTTGGCGGGAGCCTACGAGCAGTACTTC. This sequence encodes CTSSILAGAYEQYF. Full variable domain (missing parts from reference TRBV19 and TRBJ2-7): DGGITQSPKYLFRKEGQNVTLSCEQNLNHDAMYWYRQDPGQGLRLIYYSQIVNDFQKGDIAEGYSVSREKKESFPLTVTSAQKNPTAFYLCTSSILAGAYEQYFGPGTRLTVT.

As regards this clonotype: This may arise from a read error, as a much more abundant clone is one base away. The rearrangement uses TRBV20-1 and TRBJ1-6; unclear D gene. V lost 3 bases and J lost 10, with 13 bases in between. Germline V gene sequence: CDR1 DFQATT, CDR2 SNEGSKA (reference sequence). The CDR3 is made up of 13 amino acids. The CDR3 sequence is CSASEGDGSPLHF. The CDR3 DNA reads TGCAGTGCTAGCGAGGGTGATGGGTCACCCCTCCACTTT.

A word on this clonotype: It may be a read error: a sequence one base away is much more abundant. The CDR3 does not end in the conserved phenylalanine or tryptophan, so this is likely a read error. This chain links TRBV2 with TRBJ2-5; 7 bases are shared with TRBD1. The ends lost 4 bases at V and 4 bases at J; junction bases unmatched: 3. This CDR3 contains 13 residues. In germline, CDR1 is SNHLY, CDR2 FYNNEI. CDR3 coding DNA: TGTGCCAGCAGTGGGGACAGCCGAGAGACCCAGTACCTC. It encodes CASSGDSRETQYL.

V usage is TRBV9 and J usage is TRBJ1-1; D remains unclear. The CDR3 contains 14 residues. Deletions cut 0 bases from V and 4 bases from J, with 10 bases between. Germline assignment: CDR1 SGDLS and CDR2 YYNGEE. CDR3 DNA sequence: TGTGCCAGCAGCGTAGTTAAATATTCCACTGAAGCTTTCTTT. It yields the protein CASSVVKYSTEAFF.

The chain employs TRBV4-2 and TRBJ2-5; the D gene is possibly TRBD1 (6 bases). CDR1 and CDR2 from the germline V gene are LGHNA and YNFKEQ. This CDR3 has 14 residues. The ends were cut back, 0 bases at V and 4 bases at J, with 9 bases in the middle. CDR3 region: CASSQDLRGETQYF. The CDR3 bases are TGTGCCAGCAGCCAAGATCTCAGGGGAGAGACCCAGTACTTC.

V is TRBV29-1 and J is TRBJ2-6; D possibly corresponds to TRBD1 (5 bases). The V gene lost 4 bases and the J gene lost 4 bases, with 11 bases spanning the gap. This CDR3 is built from 14 residues. Germline assignment: CDR1 SQVTM and CDR2 ANQGSEA. This CDR3 is CSVVAGYGANVLTF. CDR3 DNA sequence: TGCAGCGTTGTCGCAGGGTACGGGGCCAACGTCCTGACTTTC.

This clonotype was recorded a few times. The chain couples TRBV7-2 to TRBJ1-4, with TRBD1 identical over 7 bases. Trimming at V came to 5 bases and at J to 8 bases, leaving 17 bases not matched to a gene. The CDR3 has 17 residues. Germline CDR1 and CDR2: SGHTA and FQGNSA. For the CDR3, the DNA is TGTGCCAGCAGCCTTCATTTATACCGGGACAGTAGAGAAAAACTGTTTTTT. Protein: CASSLHLYRDSREKLFF.

The sample holds a few counts of this clonotype. Germline is not matched at one junction end, which may reflect a read error. V and J are TRBV20-1 and TRBJ2-7, with D tentatively TRBD1 (6 bases). This CDR3 comprises 14 residues. In germline, CDR1 is DFQATT, CDR2 SNEGSKA (reference sequence). As DNA, the CDR3 is TGCAGTGCTACACCCGCCCAGGGACAATACGCGCAGTACTTC. As protein: CSATPAQGQYAQYF.

This clonotype was seen a handful of times. This sequence joins TRBV12-3 or TRBV12-4 and TRBJ2-7; D call uncertain. This CDR3 region has 13 residues. Trimming took 6 bases from V and 0 from J, leaving 9 bases between them. The CDR3 DNA is TGTGCCAGCAGCGTTCTAAGCTCCTACGAGCAGTACTTC. Its translation: CASSVLSSYEQYF.

This clonotype turned up a few times. V usage is TRBV20-1 and J usage is TRBJ2-5; D is ambiguous. Germline CDR1 is DFQATT and CDR2 is SNEGSKA (reference sequence). Trimming shortened V by 0 bases and J by 0 bases, and 5 bases separated the two germline ends. The CDR3 length is 13 residues. CDR3 amino acids: CSAREPDQETQYF. The CDR3 nucleotides read TGCAGTGCTAGAGAGCCAGACCAAGAGACCCAGTACTTC.

V and J are TRBV10-3 and TRBJ2-3; D is undetermined. The CDR3 spans 13 residues. Germline CDR1 reads ENHRY; CDR2 reads SYGVKD. Trimming pared 0 bases from V and 7 bases from J, leaving 8 bases between. CDR3 DNA sequence: TGTGCCATCAGTGAGTCAGGGATCCATACGCAGTATTTT. Its protein product is CAISESGIHTQYF.

The genes are TRBV7-9 and TRBJ2-7; the D call may be TRBD1 or TRBD2 (5 bases each). Germline V gene data show CDR1 as SEHNR and CDR2 as FQNEAQ (reference sequence). Trimming took 4 bases from V and 1 from J, leaving 20 bases between them. There are 17 residues in the CDR3. Here the CDR3 reads CASSSLPGAGSSYEQYF. CDR3 nucleotide sequence: TGTGCCAGCAGCTCCCTCCCCGGGGCAGGGTCTTCCTACGAGCAGTACTTC.

This clonotype was detected only a few times. The chain uses TRBV7-2 and TRBJ1-5, with TRBD1 matching 7 bases. The CDR3 is made up of 14 amino acids. Germline-derived CDR1 and CDR2 are SGHTA and FQGNSA. Trimming removed 2 bases from V and 4 bases from J; junction bases left unmatched: 2. CDR3 protein: CASSLPGQNQPQHF. Here the CDR3 DNA reads TGTGCCAGCAGCTTACCGGGACAGAATCAGCCCCAGCATTTT.

This clonotype occurred many times. The chain is built from TRBV29-1 and TRBJ1-1; a weak D match, TRBD1 (5 bases). CDR1 SQVTM and CDR2 ANQGSEA come from the germline V gene. This CDR3 spans 13 amino acids. V lost 7 bases to trimming and J lost 2 bases, with 14 bases between them. For the CDR3, the DNA is TGCAGCGCACTGACAGTTCATAACACTGAAGCTTTCTTT. This sequence encodes CSALTVHNTEAFF.

The chain uses TRBV19 and TRBJ2-5, with 12 bases identical to TRBD2. Germline-derived CDR1 and CDR2 are LNHDA and SQIVND (reference sequence). J was trimmed by 1 base and V by 5 bases; bases with no gene match: 5. This CDR3 is built from 16 residues. The DNA for the CDR3 is TGTGCCAGTAGTGGGCGGACTAGCGGGACCCAAGAGACCCAGTACTTC. This sequence encodes CASSGRTSGTQETQYF.

In this sample, this clonotype turned up many times. This rearrangement joins TRBV29-1 to TRBJ1-2; a weak D match, TRBD1 (5 bases). Trimming left V 4 bases short and J 5 bases short, with 20 bases between. The CDR3 contains 15 residues. Germline V lookup: CDR1 SQVTM, CDR2 ANQGSEA. The CDR3 loop reads CSVGGWRGVEYGYTF. CDR3 in DNA: TGCAGCGTTGGGGGTTGGAGGGGAGTCGAGTATGGCTACACCTTC.

The V gene is TRBV2, the J gene TRBJ1-2; D gene ambiguous. Germline V lookup: CDR1 SNHLY, CDR2 FYNNEI. Trimming left V 4 bases short and J 8 bases short, with 8 bases between. This CDR3 comprises 11 residues. The CDR3 DNA reads TGTGCCAGCAGTGCTGGCGAAGGCTACACCTTC. This translates into CASSAGEGYTF.

This clonotype was seen ten or more times. V gene TRBV7-8 combines with J gene TRBJ1-1, with D tentatively TRBD1 (5 bases). Trimming removed 1 base from V and 1 base from J, with 16 bases in between. Germline V CDR1 and CDR2: SGHVS, FQNEAQ. This CDR3 is 17 amino acids long. As DNA, the CDR3 is TGTGCCAGCAGCTTAGACAGGATCCACCGAGGGAACACTGAAGCTTTCTTT. The encoded protein is CASSLDRIHRGNTEAFF. Complete variable domain (other parts from reference TRBV7-8 and TRBJ1-1): GAGVSQSPRYKVAKRGQDVALRCDPISGHVSLFWYQQALGQGPEFLTYFQNEAQLDKSGLPSDRFFAERPEGSVSTLKIQRTQQEDSAVYLCASSLDRIHRGNTEAFFGQGTRLTVV.

In the case of this clonotype: One base away lies a much larger clone, so this may be a sequencing read error. The chain carries TRBV10-3 and TRBJ1-6, with D unclear. Looked up from germline, CDR1 is ENHRY and CDR2 is SYGVKD. With 3 bases removed from V and 14 bases from J, the gap between germline ends came to 11 bases. The CDR3 has 12 residues. The CDR3: CAISDELRALHF. The DNA for the CDR3 is TGTGCCATCAGTGACGAACTAAGGGCCCTCCACTTT.